This T cell receptor beta chain was identified in a study of shared clonotypes between healthy human individuals. The material for each subset, its genomic DNA, was split evenly across several immunoSEQ plates. Measured with immunoSEQ multiplex PCR; TCRdb has only the in-frame clones, and not every one. The sample yields some 240,000 clones, 65% to 70% seen once. The CDR3 is 16 amino acids. Trimming left V 0 bases short and J 6 bases short, with 16 bases between. Germline V gene data show CDR1 as SGDLS and CDR2 as YYNGEE. The clonotype comes from a man between 25 and 39 years old in good health. This chain uses TRBV9 with TRBJ2-1; unclear D gene. The specimen was memory CD4+ T cells sorted from blood. Subset of the sample: CD45RA-negative fraction. In DNA form, the CDR3 reads TGTGCCAGCAGCGTAGACGGTTCCCCAACCCTCAATGAGCAGTTCTTC. Its translation is CASSVDGSPTLNEQFF.